This T cell receptor beta chain was identified in a study of radiotherapy plus CTLA-4 blockade in lung cancer. Looking at the study overall: Of all patients, approximately 17% responded objectively and 31% showed disease control.

General study points: TCR clones originating in tumors grew in number in blood after radiotherapy plus ipilimumab. Among reported predictors of response, early blood T cell clone dynamics with interferon-beta performed best.

Assay used: immunoSEQ multiplex PCR; TCRdb lists only in-frame clones, some missing. Altogether tens of thousands of clones are present, about 76% being singletons, with the ten largest covering 8.5%. CDR1 MNHEY and CDR2 SMNVEV come from the germline V gene (reference sequence). Trimming took 0 bases from V and 8 from J, leaving 11 bases between them. This CDR3 spans 14 amino acids. As regards this clone: Its cognate antigen is unknown.

Sequenced material: peripheral blood, taken from a patient treated with radiotherapy plus ipilimumab. The clonotype originates from a human donor with non-small cell lung cancer who had a complete response to radiotherapy plus ipilimumab. The chain couples TRBV27 to TRBJ2-1, with D perhaps matching TRBD1 (6 bases). The CDR3 nucleotides are TGTGCCAGCAGTTTATCGGCCACAGGGTATGAGCAGTTCTTC. It codes for CASSLSATGYEQFF.